The rows below give T cell receptor beta chains drawn from one sample of a study of T cells after posttransplantation cyclophosphamide. Sequencing was performed with immunoSEQ multiplex PCR; in TCRdb, only in-frame clones are kept and a portion is missing. This sample carries fewer than 40,000 clones, none of them present only once. The sequencing input was PBMCs. The origin of the receptors is a woman between 45 and 60 years old in good health and a related stem cell transplant donor. The CDR3 runs from the conserved cysteine through the conserved F or W. The D gene is left open where the match is weak. Clone sizes are given selectively: once, few, many, or a class where the clone is expanded.

j_call: TRBJ2-7; clone_size: many; v_call: TRBV7-2; d_call: NA; cdr3_aa: CASSPQTRIAYEQYF; cdr3_nt: TGTGCCAGCAGCCCACAGACTAGGATCGCCTACGAGCAGTACTTC
j_call: TRBJ1-2; clone_size: many; v_call: TRBV5-1; d_call: NA; cdr3_aa: CASSSMGSEVYTF; cdr3_nt: TGCGCCAGCAGCTCGATGGGCTCCGAGGTCTACACCTTC
j_call: TRBJ2-7; clone_size: many; v_call: TRBV7-3; d_call: TRBD2; cdr3_aa: CASSFSGSSYEQYF; cdr3_nt: TGTGCCAGCAGTTTTAGCGGGAGCTCCTACGAGCAGTACTTC
j_call: TRBJ2-2; clone_size: many; v_call: TRBV7-2; d_call: TRBD1; cdr3_aa: CASSLVGTVNTGELFF; cdr3_nt: TGTGCCAGCAGCTTAGTGGGGACAGTAAACACCGGGGAGCTGTTTTTT
j_call: TRBJ2-7; clone_size: many; v_call: TRBV12-3/TRBV12-4; d_call: TRBD2; cdr3_aa: CASSLLRESYEQYF; cdr3_nt: TGTGCCAGCAGTTTACTGCGGGAGTCCTACGAGCAGTACTTC
j_call: TRBJ2-5; clone_size: many; v_call: TRBV28; d_call: TRBD1; cdr3_aa: CASSIIHDGQVPETQYF; cdr3_nt: TGTGCCAGCAGTATAATACACGACGGACAGGTCCCAGAGACCCAGTACTTC
j_call: TRBJ2-7; clone_size: many; v_call: TRBV5-1; d_call: TRBD2; cdr3_aa: CASSQSGSRSYEQYF; cdr3_nt: TGCGCCAGCAGCCAAAGCGGGAGTAGGTCCTACGAGCAGTACTTC
j_call: TRBJ2-4; clone_size: NA; v_call: TRBV9; d_call: NA; cdr3_aa: CASSVDVGDGYIQYF; cdr3_nt: TGTGCCAGCAGCGTAGATGTCGGGGATGGTTACATTCAGTACTTC
j_call: TRBJ2-3; clone_size: few; v_call: TRBV25-1; d_call: TRBD1; cdr3_aa: CASSDPGGADTQYF; cdr3_nt: TGTGCCAGCAGTGACCCAGGGGGCGCAGATACGCAGTATTTT
j_call: TRBJ2-4; clone_size: many; v_call: TRBV5-6; d_call: NA; cdr3_aa: CASSLLVKNIQYF; cdr3_nt: TGTGCCAGCAGCTTGCTAGTCAAAAACATTCAGTACTTC
j_call: TRBJ1-5; clone_size: many; v_call: TRBV10-1; d_call: NA; cdr3_aa: CASSESRRGRQAVHSNQPQHF; cdr3_nt: TGCGCCAGCAGTGAGTCTAGAAGGGGGAGGCAGGCCGTTCATAGCAATCAGCCCCAGCATTTT
j_call: TRBJ1-2; clone_size: many; v_call: TRBV11-1; d_call: NA; cdr3_aa: CASSPDKNYGYTF; cdr3_nt: TGTGCCAGCAGCCCGGACAAGAACTATGGCTACACCTTC
j_call: TRBJ2-7; clone_size: many; v_call: TRBV12-3/TRBV12-4; d_call: TRBD2; cdr3_aa: CASSLRLASYEQYF; cdr3_nt: TGTGCCAGCAGTCTACGACTAGCTTCCTACGAGCAGTACTTC
j_call: TRBJ2-3; clone_size: few; v_call: TRBV9; d_call: NA; cdr3_aa: CASSVVQDTQYF; cdr3_nt: TGTGCCAGCAGCGTAGTGCAGGATACGCAGTATTTT
j_call: TRBJ2-1; clone_size: many; v_call: TRBV19; d_call: NA; cdr3_aa: CASSISGDWARHDEQFF; cdr3_nt: TGTGCCAGTAGTATATCGGGGGATTGGGCCCGGCACGATGAGCAGTTCTTC
j_call: TRBJ2-1; clone_size: many; v_call: TRBV4-3; d_call: TRBD1; cdr3_aa: CASSQTWTGNHEQFF; cdr3_nt: TGCGCCAGCAGCCAAACTTGGACAGGGAACCATGAGCAGTTCTTC
j_call: TRBJ1-2; clone_size: many; v_call: TRBV5-5; d_call: NA; cdr3_aa: CASTPPSQSGYTF; cdr3_nt: TGTGCCAGCACCCCGCCTTCACAGTCCGGCTACACCTTC